Presented here are 26 T cell receptor beta chains from one specimen sequenced in a study of cytomegalovirus exposure and HLA in healthy donors. The PCR used 60 Vbeta and 13 Jbeta primers. The data were produced by immunoSEQ multiplex PCR, yet TCRdb's version contains in-frame clones alone and is incomplete. The sample yields 75,000 to 90,000 clones, 65% to 80% seen once. The sequencing input was PBMCs. These receptors all come from a man aged 60-69 years in good health and CMV-seronegative.

This chain connects TRBV7-9 to TRBJ1-5, with a tentative D call TRBD1 (5 bases). The CDR3 runs 16 residues. Trimming left V 0 bases short and J 0 bases short, with 9 bases between. The germline CDR1 and CDR2 sequences are SEHNR and FQNEAQ (reference sequence). CDR3 coding DNA: TGTGCCAGCAGCTTAGCGCCGGGGGATAGCAATCAGCCCCAGCATTTT. It specifies CASSLAPGDSNQPQHF.

This clone was counted a few times. The chain is built from TRBV9 and TRBJ2-3; 11 nucleotides line up with TRBD2. The CDR3 covers 17 residues. Germline lookup yields CDR1 SGDLS and CDR2 YYNGEE. V lost 0 bases to trimming and J lost 2 bases; unmatched junction nucleotides: 5. The CDR3 DNA sequence: TGTGCCAGCAGCGTAGAAGCTAGCGGGGGGTACACAGATACGCAGTATTTT. Translating it yields CASSVEASGGYTDTQYF.

The J gene is TRBJ1-6, the V gene TRBV7-9; perhaps TRBD1 as D (6 bases). Trimming left V 5 bases short and J 10 bases short, with 12 bases between. Looked up from germline, CDR1 is SEHNR and CDR2 is FQNEAQ (reference sequence). This CDR3 is 13 amino acids long. Here the CDR3 reads CASSQGSVSPLHF. The DNA for the CDR3 is TGTGCCAGCAGCCAGGGGTCAGTCTCACCCCTCCACTTT.

The CDR3 here is CASSPARTGGGETQYF. DNA of the CDR3: TGCGCCAGCAGCCCCGCCAGGACAGGGGGAGGAGAGACCCAGTACTTC. The chain couples TRBV5-1 to TRBJ2-5, with 10 bases lining up with TRBD1. The germline V gene encodes CDR1 SGHRS and CDR2 YFSETQ. Trimming took 4 bases from V and 4 from J; bases not matched to a gene: 10. This CDR3 contains 16 residues.

The rearrangement joins TRBV11-2 to TRBJ2-5; 8 bases match TRBD1. Gene TRBJ2-7 matches the end of the DNA better, so the J call may be wrong. The CDR3 has 15 amino acids. Germline assignment: CDR1 SGHAT and CDR2 FQNNGV. CDR3 region: CASSLVGTGVYEQYF. The CDR3 coding sequence is TGTGCCAGCAGCTTAGTTGGGACAGGAGTCTACGAGCAGTACTTC.

The chain uses TRBV7-9 and TRBJ2-1; D not certain. The V end lost 1 base, the J end lost 7 bases, and 8 bases lay between the germline ends. There are 13 residues in the CDR3. Germline-derived CDR1 and CDR2 are SEHNR and FQNEAQ (reference sequence). In nucleotides, the CDR3 is TGTGCCAGCAGCTTAGTCTCGGTAAATGAGCAGTTCTTC. It yields the protein CASSLVSVNEQFF. The full variable domain, with the rest looked up from reference TRBV7-9 and TRBJ2-1, is DTGVSQNPRHKITKRGQNVTFRCDPISEHNRLYWYRQTLGQGPEFLTYFQNEAQLEKSRLLSDRFSAERPKGSFSTLEIQRTEQGDSAMYLCASSLVSVNEQFFGPGTRLTVL.

V gene TRBV9 combines with J gene TRBJ2-5; 9 bases line up with TRBD2. The V gene's germline CDR1 is SGDLS and CDR2 YYNGEE. The CDR3 length is 15 residues. V trimming: 4 bases; J trimming: 2 bases; junction bases outside the gene matches: 6. CDR3 bases: TGTGCCAGCAGCACGAGCGGGGGGCAACAAGAGACCCAGTACTTC. This gives the protein CASSTSGGQQETQYF.

This clone was detected only a few times. The chain uses TRBV2 and TRBJ1-5, with TRBD1 matching over 10 bases. The germline CDR1 and CDR2 sequences are SNHLY and FYNNEI. Trimming removed 5 bases from V and 4 bases from J; junction bases left unmatched: 2. This CDR3 has 14 amino acids. The CDR3 sequence: CASSSDRGNQPQHF. In DNA form, the CDR3 reads TGTGCCAGCAGTTCGGACAGGGGGAATCAGCCCCAGCATTTT.

This clone showed up just once. The chain links TRBV19 to TRBJ1-5; D remains ambiguous. The CDR3 runs 14 residues. V dropped 4 bases and J dropped 5 bases, with 12 bases sitting between them. Per germline, CDR1 LNHDA and CDR2 SQIVND (reference sequence). CDR3 bases: TGTGCCAGTAGTACCCACGGCGGGTATCAGCCCCAGCATTTT. Residues: CASSTHGGYQPQHF.

V and J are TRBV9 and TRBJ1-2; 7 bases line up with TRBD1. The germline CDR1 and CDR2 sequences are SGDLS and YYNGEE. V gave up 3 bases and J gave up 4 bases; unmatched junction bases: 3. The CDR3 totals 13 residues. CDR3 sequence: CASSEGTAYGYTF. The CDR3 DNA follows: TGTGCCAGCAGCGAGGGGACAGCCTATGGCTACACCTTC.

This clone was seen a few times. CDR3 protein: CASSLAARGRDTQYF. The CDR3 DNA reads TGTGCCAGCAGCTTAGCCGCCAGGGGGCGGGATACGCAGTATTTT. V usage is TRBV7-6 and J usage is TRBJ2-3; TRBD1 matches 8 bases. Trimming at V came to 0 bases and at J to 6 bases, leaving 5 bases not matched to a gene. This CDR3 comprises 15 residues. Germline loops: CDR1 SGHVS, CDR2 FNYEAQ.

In its sample, this clone was seen a few times. The chain joins TRBV9 to TRBJ1-4; D gene unclear. This CDR3 has 14 amino acids. Germline values: CDR1 SGDLS, CDR2 YYNGEE. V was pared by 0 bases and J by 3 bases, with 6 bases between. CDR3 loop: CASSVGFANEKLFF. CDR3 bases: TGTGCCAGCAGCGTAGGTTTCGCTAATGAAAAACTGTTTTTT.

This clone was observed once. The genes are TRBV5-1 and TRBJ2-3, with D unresolved. The germline V and J ends were trimmed by 7 bases and 6 bases, with 15 bases remaining between them. The CDR3 spans 13 residues. The V gene's germline CDR1 is SGHRS and CDR2 YFSETQ. CDR3 sequence reads: CASQTSRPDTQYF. The CDR3 DNA is TGCGCCAGCCAAACCTCTAGGCCCGATACGCAGTATTTT.

Concerning this clone itself: It is likely a read error, because the conserved phenylalanine at the end of the CDR3 is missing. This chain links TRBV2 with TRBJ1-1; D is possibly TRBD1 (5 bases). The CDR3 loop spans 16 amino acids. V was pared by 4 bases and J by 1 base, with 16 bases between. CDR1 is SNHLY, CDR2 FYNNEI, per germline. Here the CDR3 reads CASSGPASGQNTEAFL. DNA of the CDR3: TGTGCCAGCAGTGGACCTGCTTCTGGACAGAACACTGAAGCTTTCCTT.

CDR3 amino acids: CASSILTDNTEAFF. In nucleotides, the CDR3 is TGTGCCAGTAGTATATTGACAGATAACACTGAAGCTTTCTTT. V gene TRBV19 combines with J gene TRBJ1-1; D is perhaps TRBD1 (5 bases). Trimming removed 2 bases at V and 2 bases at J, with 9 bases between. The CDR3 is 14 residues long. The germline V gene encodes CDR1 LNHDA and CDR2 SQIVND (reference sequence). Supplemented by reference TRBV19 and TRBJ1-1, the full variable domain reads DGGITQSPKYLFRKEGQNVTLSCEQNLNHDAMYWYRQDPGQGLRLIYYSQIVNDFQKGDIAEGYSVSREKKESFPLTVTSAQKNPTAFYLCASSILTDNTEAFFGQGTRLTVV.

The V gene is TRBV6-6, the J gene TRBJ1-2, with TRBD1 matching over 8 bases. Germline lookup yields CDR1 MNHNY and CDR2 SVGAGI (reference sequence). The CDR3 has 15 residues. V shed 2 bases, J shed 6 bases, and the junction held 8 bases outside the gene matches. The DNA of the CDR3 is TGTGCCAGCAGTTACAATCGACAGGGGAGAGATGGCTACACCTTC. It encodes CASSYNRQGRDGYTF.

The gene calls are TRBV19 and TRBJ1-2, with 8 bases fitting TRBD1. V was clipped by 1 base and J by 6 bases; unmatched bases: 10. Per the germline V gene, CDR1 is LNHDA and CDR2 is SQIVND (reference sequence). The CDR3 extends over 16 amino acids. In nucleotides, the CDR3 is TGTGCCAGTAGTATAGTTTGGGACAGGCTTTTTGATGGCTACACCTTC. It translates to CASSIVWDRLFDGYTF.

The chain recombines TRBV7-9 with TRBJ2-7; D remains ambiguous. V was trimmed by 5 bases and J by 3 bases, leaving 5 bases between them. Germline CDR1 is SEHNR and CDR2 is FQNEAQ (reference sequence). CDR3 size: 11 residues. CDR3 coding DNA: TGTGCCAGCAGCCCAGGCTACGAGCAGTACTTC. As protein: CASSPGYEQYF.

Concerning this clone itself: A far larger clone is a single base away, which makes a read error likely. Other nucleotide sequences from this sample produce the same CDR3. J is TRBJ1-1 and V is TRBV6-5, with D maybe TRBD1 (6 bases). CDR1 is MNHEY, CDR2 SVGAGI, per germline. The CDR3 totals 13 residues. Trimming left V 4 bases short and J 1 base short, with 7 bases between. The CDR3: CASSWTANTEAFF. The CDR3 DNA reads TGTGCCAGCAGTTGGACAGCGAACACTGAAGCTTTCTTT.

The rearrangement links TRBV4-1 to TRBJ1-2; the D is unclear. Germline-derived CDR1 and CDR2 are MGHRA and YSYEKL. The CDR3 has 14 amino acids. V was trimmed by 1 base and J by 2 bases, leaving 8 bases between them. CDR3 coding DNA: TGCGCCAGCAGCCAAGGCCTATCCAACTATGGCTACACCTTC. Residues: CASSQGLSNYGYTF.

The rearrangement uses TRBV23-1 and TRBJ2-7, with 8 bases lining up with TRBD1. TRBV23-1 is an ORF; its function is uncertain. The CDR3 is 15 amino acids. The V gene end was trimmed by 6 bases and the J gene end by 2 bases; junction bases not matched to a gene: 9. CDR3 DNA sequence: TGCGCCAGCAGCCTGACAGGGGTTAGGACCTACGAGCAGTACTTC. As protein: CASSLTGVRTYEQYF.

This clone was observed once. The V and J genes are TRBV9 and TRBJ1-1, with D possibly being TRBD1 (5 bases). Deletions cut 2 bases from V and 11 bases from J, with 16 bases between. This CDR3 is 13 amino acids long. Germline values: CDR1 SGDLS, CDR2 YYNGEE. This chain's CDR3 is CASSVGNGGIAFF. The CDR3 DNA follows: TGTGCCAGCAGCGTTGGAAATGGGGGGATCGCTTTCTTT.

This chain uses TRBV2 with TRBJ1-2; D gene ambiguous. The CDR3 is 15 residues long. Per germline, CDR1 SNHLY and CDR2 FYNNEI. Trimming removed 6 bases from V and 4 bases from J, with 18 bases in between. CDR3 residues: CASSLWASSIYGYTF. The CDR3 bases are TGTGCCAGCAGCCTGTGGGCGTCCTCTATCTATGGCTACACCTTC.

This chain uses TRBV18 with TRBJ2-2, with D possibly TRBD2 on 6 matching bases. Trimming cost V 2 bases and J 6 bases, with 13 bases left between them. CDR1 and CDR2 (germline): KGHSH, LQKENI. The length of the CDR3 is 15 residues. The CDR3, as DNA: TGTGCCAGCTCACCAGCGCACCGGGAGCCCGGGGAGCTGTTTTTT. This encodes CASSPAHREPGELFF.

The chain carries TRBV2 and TRBJ2-1; 12 bases map to TRBD2. This CDR3 spans 18 amino acids. The germline V gene encodes CDR1 SNHLY and CDR2 FYNNEI. With V trimmed by 6 bases and J by 0 bases, 9 bases remained unmatched. DNA for the CDR3: TGTGCCAGCAGCGGACTAGCGGGGACGCTAAGCTCCTACAATGAGCAGTTCTTC. Translation gives CASSGLAGTLSSYNEQFF.

V and J are TRBV7-3 and TRBJ2-1, with 9 positions matching TRBD2. CDR1 is SGHTA and CDR2 is FQGTGA in the germline V gene. This CDR3 contains 16 residues. J lost 0 bases, V lost 4 bases, and 4 bases had no gene match. The CDR3 protein is CASSSRSGSSYNEQFF. The CDR3 region has the DNA TGTGCCAGCAGCTCCCGTAGCGGGAGCTCCTACAATGAGCAGTTCTTC. Supplemented by reference TRBV7-3 and TRBJ2-1, the full variable domain reads GAGVSQTPSNKVTEKGKYVELRCDPISGHTALYWYRQSLGQGPEFLIYFQGTGAADDSGLPNDRFFAVRPEGSVSTLKIQRTERGDSAVYLCASSSRSGSSYNEQFFGPGTRLTVL.